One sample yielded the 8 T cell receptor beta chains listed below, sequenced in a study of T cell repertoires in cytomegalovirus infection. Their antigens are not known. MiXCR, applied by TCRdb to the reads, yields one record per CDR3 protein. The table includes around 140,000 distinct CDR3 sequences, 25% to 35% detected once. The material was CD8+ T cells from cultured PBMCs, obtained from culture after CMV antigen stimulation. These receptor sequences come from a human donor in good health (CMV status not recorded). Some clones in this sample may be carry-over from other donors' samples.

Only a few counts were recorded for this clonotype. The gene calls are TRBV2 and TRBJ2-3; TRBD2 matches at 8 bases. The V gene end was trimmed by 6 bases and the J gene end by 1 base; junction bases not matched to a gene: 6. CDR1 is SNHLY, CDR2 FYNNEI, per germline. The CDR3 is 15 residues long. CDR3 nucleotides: TGTGCCAGCAGACTTACAGCGGGGGGCACAGATACGCAGTATTTT. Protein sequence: CASRLTAGGTDTQYF.

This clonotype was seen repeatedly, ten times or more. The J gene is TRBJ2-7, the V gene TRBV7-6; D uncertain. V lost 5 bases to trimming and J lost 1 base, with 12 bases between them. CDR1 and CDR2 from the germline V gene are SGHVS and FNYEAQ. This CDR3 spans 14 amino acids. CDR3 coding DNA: TGTGCCAGCAGCCCCTCCCCCGATTCCTACGAGCAGTACTTC. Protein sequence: CASSPSPDSYEQYF.

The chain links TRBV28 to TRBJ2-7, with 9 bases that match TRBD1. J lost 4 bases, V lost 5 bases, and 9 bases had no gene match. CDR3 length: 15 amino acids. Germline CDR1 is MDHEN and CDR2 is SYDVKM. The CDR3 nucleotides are TGTGCCAGCAGTCCGGAGGACAGGGGTTTATACGAGCAGTACTTC. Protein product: CASSPEDRGLYEQYF.

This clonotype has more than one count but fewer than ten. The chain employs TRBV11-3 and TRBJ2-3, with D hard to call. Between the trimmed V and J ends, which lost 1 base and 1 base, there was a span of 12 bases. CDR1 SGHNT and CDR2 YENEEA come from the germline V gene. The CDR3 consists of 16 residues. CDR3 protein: CASSLVLVFCTDTQYF. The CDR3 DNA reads TGTGCCAGCAGCTTAGTCCTCGTGTTTTGCACAGATACGCAGTATTTT.

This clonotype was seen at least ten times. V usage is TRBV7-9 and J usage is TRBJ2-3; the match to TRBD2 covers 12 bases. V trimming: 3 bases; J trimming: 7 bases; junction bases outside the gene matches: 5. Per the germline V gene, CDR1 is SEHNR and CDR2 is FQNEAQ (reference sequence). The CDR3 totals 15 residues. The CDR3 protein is CASSFRTSGVNTQYF. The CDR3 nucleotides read TGTGCCAGCAGCTTCAGGACTAGCGGGGTAAATACGCAGTATTTT.

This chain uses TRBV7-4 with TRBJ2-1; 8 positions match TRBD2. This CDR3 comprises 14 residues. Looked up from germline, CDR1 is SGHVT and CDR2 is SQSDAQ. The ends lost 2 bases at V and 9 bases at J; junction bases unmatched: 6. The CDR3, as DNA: TGTGCCAGCAGCTTACCCGGGGGGGCCGGTGAGCAGTTCTTC. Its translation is CASSLPGGAGEQFF.

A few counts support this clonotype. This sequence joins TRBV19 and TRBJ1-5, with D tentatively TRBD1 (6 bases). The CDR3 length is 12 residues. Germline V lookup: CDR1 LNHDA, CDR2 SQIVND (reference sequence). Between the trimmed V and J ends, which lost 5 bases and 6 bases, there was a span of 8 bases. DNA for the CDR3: TGTGCCAGTAGTCCGACAGGTCAGCCCCAGCATTTT. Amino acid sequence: CASSPTGQPQHF.

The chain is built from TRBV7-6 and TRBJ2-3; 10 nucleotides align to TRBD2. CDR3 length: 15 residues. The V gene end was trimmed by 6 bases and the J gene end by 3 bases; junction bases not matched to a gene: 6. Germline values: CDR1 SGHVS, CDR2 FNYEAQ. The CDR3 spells CASSATSGLTDTQYF. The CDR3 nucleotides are TGTGCCAGCAGTGCGACTAGCGGGCTGACAGATACGCAGTATTTT. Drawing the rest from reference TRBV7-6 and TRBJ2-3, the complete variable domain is GAGVSQSPRYKVTKRGQDVALRCDPISGHVSLYWYRQALGQGPEFLTYFNYEAQQDKSGLPNDRFSAERPEGSISTLTIQRTEQRDSAMYRCASSATSGLTDTQYFGPGTRLTVL.